The sequence of this TCR beta chain was determined in a study of identical twins. The V gene's germline CDR1 is DFQATT and CDR2 SNEGSKA (reference sequence). The V end lost 3 bases, the J end lost 7 bases, and 12 bases lay between the germline ends. The CDR3 is 13 residues long. This clonotype occurred many times. TCRdb reprocessed the 5' RACE reads with MiXCR, giving one entry per CDR3 protein. The sample holds about 240,000 distinct CDR3 sequences, roughly a tenth seen once. The specimen was memory T cells sorted from blood. This clonotype originated in a man aged 50 to 59 in good health. J is TRBJ1-4 and V is TRBV20-1; no firm D call. CDR3 protein: CSASSREGEKLFF. As DNA, the CDR3 is TGCAGTGCTAGTTCTAGGGAGGGTGAAAAACTGTTTTTT.